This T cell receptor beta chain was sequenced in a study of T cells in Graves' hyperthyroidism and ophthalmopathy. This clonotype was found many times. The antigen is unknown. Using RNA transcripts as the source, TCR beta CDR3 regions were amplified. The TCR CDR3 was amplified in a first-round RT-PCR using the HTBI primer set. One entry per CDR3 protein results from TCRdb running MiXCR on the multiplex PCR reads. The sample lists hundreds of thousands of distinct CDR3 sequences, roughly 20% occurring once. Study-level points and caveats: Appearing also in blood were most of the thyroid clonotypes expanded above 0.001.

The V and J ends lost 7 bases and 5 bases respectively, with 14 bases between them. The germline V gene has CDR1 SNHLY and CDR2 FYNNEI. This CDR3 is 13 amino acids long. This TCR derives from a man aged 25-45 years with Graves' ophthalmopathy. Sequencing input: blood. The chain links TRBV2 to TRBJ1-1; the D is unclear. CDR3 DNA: TGTGCCAGCATAAGTGCGCCTAGAACTGAAGCTTTCTTT. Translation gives CASISAPRTEAFF.